Each of the 4 T cell receptor beta chains below was sequenced from the same sample in a study of identifying expanded T cells in peripheral blood. Only in-frame clones appear in the TCRdb table, and some are missing; sequencing was by immunoSEQ multiplex PCR. The repertoire has 100,000 to 150,000 clones, 75% to 90% of them found once; the top ten carry 7.5% to 8.5%. The sequencing input was blood. These receptors originate from a person aged 18 to 75 in good health.

The chain recombines TRBV12-5 with TRBJ1-2; no firm D call. Germline values: CDR1 LGHNT, CDR2 FRNRAP. With 6 bases removed from V and 0 bases from J, the gap between germline ends came to 11 bases. The CDR3 spans 14 residues. CDR3 loop: CASGTISSNYGYTF. As DNA, the CDR3 is TGTGCTAGTGGGACCATTAGCTCTAACTATGGCTACACCTTC.

The chain joins TRBV14 to TRBJ2-7; D is ambiguous. This CDR3 has 16 amino acids. The V and J ends lost 6 bases and 2 bases respectively, with 20 bases between them. Germline-derived CDR1 and CDR2 are SGHDN and FVKESK. The CDR3 DNA sequence: TGTGCCAGCAGGCCCCATTCCCGGGTGCTACCCTACGAGCAGTACTTC. Protein product: CASRPHSRVLPYEQYF.

The V gene is TRBV6-4, the J gene TRBJ2-2; D is possibly TRBD2 (5 bases). The germline CDR1 and CDR2 sequences are MRHNA and SNTAGT. The CDR3 totals 14 residues. V lost 6 bases, J lost 2 bases, and 10 bases lay in between. The CDR3 loop reads CASREVSNTGELFF. The CDR3, as DNA: TGTGCCAGCAGGGAGGTTTCTAACACCGGGGAGCTGTTTTTT.

The rearrangement joins TRBV11-1 to TRBJ2-7, with TRBD2 as a possible D gene (6 bases). Germline CDR1 reads SGHAT; CDR2 reads FQDESV (reference sequence). V lost 5 bases and J lost 2, with 13 bases in between. The CDR3 spans 14 residues. CDR3 loop: CASSPGGPTYEQYF. CDR3 nucleotide sequence: TGTGCCAGCAGCCCCGGGGGACCAACCTACGAGCAGTACTTC.